The clone carrying this T cell receptor (beta chain) was recorded many times. No antigen is known for it. All TCR cDNA molecules were individually tagged with a unique molecular identifier. TCRdb fed the 5' RACE reads into MiXCR, producing one record per CDR3 protein. This table has nearly 15,000 distinct CDR3 sequences, just under 8% appearing once. This entry is derived from a study of spatial heterogeneity in lung cancer. Findings of the study overall: Ubiquitous expanded tumor TCRs showed up in blood more at resection than follow-up.

Trimming removed 8 bases at V and 2 bases at J, with 13 bases between. Per germline, CDR1 LNHDA and CDR2 SQIVND (reference sequence). This CDR3 comprises 13 residues. Time point meaning: sample taken at primary tumor resection. TCRs were sequenced from unsorted whole RNA of tumor, nontumor lung or PBMC. Samples were donated by 72 untreated early-stage non-small cell lung cancer patients. The TCR sequence derives from a female donor with early-stage non-small cell lung cancer. The sequenced sample was PBMCs, obtained at surgery. The genes are TRBV19 and TRBJ2-7; tentative D call: TRBD1 (6 bases). CDR3 residues: CASSRGRPYEQYF. The CDR3 DNA follows: TGTGCCAGTTCCAGGGGACGACCCTACGAGCAGTACTTC.